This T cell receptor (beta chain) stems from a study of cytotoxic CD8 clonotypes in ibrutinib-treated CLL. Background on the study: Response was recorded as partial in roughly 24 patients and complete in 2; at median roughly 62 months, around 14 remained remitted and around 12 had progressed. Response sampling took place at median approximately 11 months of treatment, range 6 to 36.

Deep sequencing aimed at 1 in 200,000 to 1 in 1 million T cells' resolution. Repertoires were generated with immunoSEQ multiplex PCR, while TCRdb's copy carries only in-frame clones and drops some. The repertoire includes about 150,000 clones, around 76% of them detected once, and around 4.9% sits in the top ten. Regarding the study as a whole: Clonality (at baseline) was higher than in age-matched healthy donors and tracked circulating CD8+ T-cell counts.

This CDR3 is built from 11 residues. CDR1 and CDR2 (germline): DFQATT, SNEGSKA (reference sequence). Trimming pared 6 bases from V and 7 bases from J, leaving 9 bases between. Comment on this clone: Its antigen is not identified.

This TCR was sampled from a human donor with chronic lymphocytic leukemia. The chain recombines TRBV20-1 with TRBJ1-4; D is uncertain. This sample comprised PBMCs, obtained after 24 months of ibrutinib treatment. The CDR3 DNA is TGCAGTGCGGTCGGAGGTGAAAAACTGTTTTTT. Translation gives CSAVGGEKLFF.